These T cell receptor beta chains were read from a single sample in a study of a mutant IDH1 vaccine in newly diagnosed glioma. Sequencing used immunoSEQ multiplex PCR; TCRdb keeps in-frame clones, though not all of them. Among 68,000 or so clones listed, 75% to 85% were seen once. Sample: PBMCs, taken from a glioma patient treated with radiotherapy, temozolomide or both. These TCRs come from a man aged 50-59 years with glioma. Each CDR3 is given without its conserved first and last residue.

v_call	j_call	cdr3_aa
TRBV7-8	TRBJ2-1	ASRGANNEQF
TRBV6-1	TRBJ2-2	ASRQDGVSSGELF
TRBV4-1	TRBJ2-1	ASSRLPAEREF
TRBV27	TRBJ1-1	ASSSDRGRGTEAF
TRBV7-7	TRBJ2-3	ASSQTSGNSDTQY
TRBV19	TRBJ1-1	ASSREPPATNTEAF
TRBV2	TRBJ1-5	ASSWTGDQPQH
TRBV6-1	TRBJ2-5	ASSVGQGETQY
TRBV30	TRBJ2-2	AWSSDLNTGELF
TRBV29-1	TRBJ2-7	SVEPLGGYEQY
TRBV6-5	TRBJ2-2	ASSYSTGLGELF
TRBV13	TRBJ2-7	ASSLPGFGETTEQY
TRBV27	TRBJ2-1	ASRRAYNEQF
TRBV7-5	TRBJ2-3	ARSLGGVSTDTQY
TRBV27	TRBJ2-7	ASRSGYEQY
TRBV29-1	TRBJ2-7	SVDEIGEQY
TRBV7-2	TRBJ2-1	ASSLASSGAYNEQF
TRBV7-2	TRBJ2-7	ASSLIPGQGAYEQY
TRBV10-3	TRBJ2-7	AISVQGDEQY
TRBV7-2	TRBJ2-7	ASSLDRLKGEQY
TRBV4-1	TRBJ1-2	ASSATGTNYGYT
TRBV10-3	TRBJ1-1	AITGQGNTEAF
TRBV9	TRBJ1-1	ASSVHYRGTEAF